Below are 9 T cell receptor beta chains sequenced from a single sample in a study of response to subunit inactivated influenza vaccine (dated by TCRdb to the late 2010s). The library was obtained by RT-PCR. The listed sequencing device is Illumina HiSeq 2500. The public reads were run again by TCRdb, first through fastp at Q25 and then through MiXCR, and only productive beta chains were kept. Rows are combined by CDR3 protein, so each entry shows the most common genes and DNA. Within this sample are approximately 700,000 distinct CDR3 sequences, with more than 15% of them counted one time only. Clones ranked in the top ten supply approximately 10% of the sample. Source: PBMCs from blood, taken approximately 12 days after vaccination. The receptors come from a man aged 45-60 years who received an inactivated influenza vaccine. Donor details come from another sample of the same person, matched by shared clones.

This chain links TRBV5-1 with TRBJ2-3; 13 nucleotides agree with TRBD2. Germline trimming cut 2 bases from V and 2 bases from J; bases unmatched to any gene: 11. Per the germline V gene, CDR1 is SGHRS and CDR2 is YFSETQ. The CDR3 extends over 19 amino acids. In DNA, the CDR3 is TGCGCCAGCAGCTTTTCGAGGACTAGCGGGGGAGCGACCACAGATACGCAGTATTTT. It specifies CASSFSRTSGGATTDTQYF.

This clonotype was seen only a few times. The V gene is TRBV12-3 or TRBV12-4, the J gene TRBJ2-7; D not resolved. This CDR3 comprises 11 residues. V lost 5 bases, J lost 6 bases, and 8 bases lay in between. The CDR3, as DNA: TGTGCCAGCAGTCGAAATGGCGAGCAGTACTTC. The encoded protein is CASSRNGEQYF.

The chain has TRBV6-2 or TRBV6-3 and TRBJ2-1, with D hard to call. V lost 7 bases, J lost 9 bases, and 25 bases lay in between. The CDR3 loop spans 16 amino acids. Germline V lookup: CDR1 MNHEY, CDR2 SVGEGT. CDR3 sequence reads: CASTDPPGLTDPEQFF. DNA for the CDR3: TGTGCCAGCACCGATCCCCCGGGCCTAACCGACCCTGAGCAGTTCTTC.

This chain joins TRBV30 and TRBJ2-1, with D perhaps given as TRBD1 or TRBD2 (6 bases each). The CDR3 is 13 residues long. Germline V gives CDR1 GTSNPN, CDR2 SVGIG (reference sequence). Deletions cut 0 bases from V and 8 bases from J, with 11 bases between. The CDR3 bases are TGTGCCTGGAGTGTCGAGGGGGGTGATGAGCAGTTCTTC. Translation: CAWSVEGGDEQFF.

This chain links TRBV7-2 with TRBJ2-1, with D possibly TRBD1 on 5 matching bases. The CDR3 has 15 amino acids. CDR1 and CDR2 from the germline V gene are SGHTA and FQGNSA. V shed 3 bases and J shed 7 bases, with 16 bases lying between them. The CDR3 DNA is TGTGCCAGCAGCTTCGACAGCAGCCTTAGGAATGAGCAGTTCTTC. Amino acids: CASSFDSSLRNEQFF.

In its sample, this clonotype was seen a few times. This chain connects TRBV7-8 to TRBJ2-3, with 7 bases that match TRBD2. The trim removed 7 bases at V and 0 bases at J, leaving 10 bases unmatched. The CDR3 has 16 residues. The germline gives CDR1 SGHVS, CDR2 FQNEAQ. The CDR3 is CASNWERGASTDTQYF. The CDR3 DNA reads as TGTGCCAGCAACTGGGAGCGGGGCGCTAGCACAGATACGCAGTATTTT.

This clonotype was detected only a few times. The chain links TRBV5-6 to TRBJ1-2; a weak D match, TRBD1 (5 bases). Germline-derived CDR1 and CDR2 are SGHDT and YYEEEE. Trimming took off 7 bases at V and 4 bases at J, with 14 bases between the two ends. This CDR3 is 13 amino acids long. The chain's CDR3 is CASRGRAGYGYTF. As DNA, the CDR3 is TGTGCCAGCCGGGGGAGGGCCGGCTATGGCTACACCTTC.

This sequence joins TRBV20-1 and TRBJ2-4, with D maybe TRBD1 (6 bases). V lost 0 bases, J lost 0 bases, and 12 bases lay in between. Looked up from germline, CDR1 is DFQATT and CDR2 is SNEGSKA (reference sequence). The CDR3 has 16 residues. CDR3 nucleotide sequence: TGCAGTGCTAGAGATTCACAGGGCCCAGCCAAAAACATTCAGTACTTC. As protein: CSARDSQGPAKNIQYF.

The chain combines TRBV20-1 with TRBJ1-1; a weak D match, TRBD1 (5 bases). The CDR3 is 12 residues long. Trimming left V 2 bases short and J 6 bases short, with 10 bases between. The germline V gene encodes CDR1 DFQATT and CDR2 SNEGSKA (reference sequence). Here the CDR3 DNA reads TGCAGTGCTAGACAGGGAAATTCTGAAGCTTTCTTT. It is translated as CSARQGNSEAFF.